These 8 T cell receptor beta chains originate from one sample sequenced in a study of shared clonotypes between healthy human individuals. The protocol was immunoSEQ multiplex PCR, while the TCRdb copy is restricted to in-frame clones and leaves out a portion. The sample holds millions of clones, 90% to 95% seen once. The sample taken for sequencing was naive CD4+ T cells sorted from blood. Described subset: CD45RA+ positively selected. The receptors stem from a man aged 18 to 30 in good health.

This sequence joins TRBV9 and TRBJ2-1; D not resolved. CDR1 and CDR2 from the germline V gene are SGDLS and YYNGEE. Trimming took 2 bases from V and 1 from J, leaving 10 bases between them. The CDR3 has 15 residues. CDR3 in DNA: TGTGCCAGCAGCGTCAGTGGGGAATCCTACAATGAGCAGTTCTTC. Translating it yields CASSVSGESYNEQFF.

This chain links TRBV6-5 with TRBJ2-5, with D tentatively TRBD2 (6 bases). Germline values: CDR1 MNHEY, CDR2 SVGAGI. Trimming took 6 bases from V and 5 from J, leaving 13 bases between them. The CDR3 consists of 13 residues. CDR3 sequence (DNA): TGTGCCAGCAGACTGTACGGGGGTGAGACCCAGTACTTC. Encoded protein: CASRLYGGETQYF.

The DNA for the CDR3 is TGCGCCACCCAACGAGGGGGGGCGAACGAGCAGTACTTC. This translates into CATQRGGANEQYF. This chain uses TRBV23-1 with TRBJ2-7; tentatively, D is TRBD2 (7 bases). TRBV23-1 counts as an open reading frame of uncertain function. V was trimmed by 10 bases and J by 5 bases, leaving 18 bases between them. CDR3 length: 13 amino acids.

Comment on this clone: The same CDR3 also results from other DNA sequences found in this sample. The chain couples TRBV7-2 to TRBJ1-5; D call uncertain. The CDR3 is 13 amino acids. Germline loops: CDR1 SGHTA, CDR2 FQGNSA. V lost 0 bases to trimming and J lost 5 bases, with 5 bases between them. CDR3 residues: CASSLAGDQPQHF. The CDR3 nucleotides read TGTGCCAGCAGCTTAGCCGGGGATCAGCCCCAGCATTTT.

The rearrangement joins TRBV2 to TRBJ1-2; TRBD1 is a possible D gene (5 bases). Germline V lookup: CDR1 SNHLY, CDR2 FYNNEI. Trimming stripped 7 bases from V and 8 bases from J, with 17 bases between. The CDR3 has 13 amino acids. The CDR3 sequence: CASNGDGPWGYTF. The CDR3 DNA reads as TGTGCCAGCAACGGGGACGGACCTTGGGGCTACACCTTC.

This rearrangement joins TRBV4-2 to TRBJ2-1, with 8 bases lining up with TRBD2. V lost 9 bases, J lost 6 bases, and 10 bases stayed unmatched. This CDR3 region has 14 residues. Germline V gene sequence: CDR1 LGHNA, CDR2 YNFKEQ. The CDR3, as DNA: TGTGCCAGAGAAGCGGGGGACCCGCCCAATGAGCAGTTCTTC. This encodes CAREAGDPPNEQFF.

This chain links TRBV5-1 with TRBJ2-7; 9 nucleotides agree with TRBD2. Germline V CDR1 and CDR2: SGHRS, YFSETQ. J gave up 5 bases and V 2 bases, and 17 bases lay outside the gene matches. This CDR3 is built from 18 residues. This CDR3 is CASSLRKWLAGDVDEQYF. The CDR3 DNA follows: TGCGCCAGCAGCTTACGAAAATGGTTAGCGGGAGACGTGGACGAGCAGTACTTC. The full variable domain, in which reference TRBV5-1 and TRBJ2-7 provide the parts outside the CDR3, is KAGVTQTPRYLIKTRGQQVTLSCSPISGHRSVSWYQQTPGQGLQFLFEYFSETQRNKGNFPGRFSGRQFSNSRSEMNVSTLELGDSALYLCASSLRKWLAGDVDEQYFGPGTRLTVT.

The chain employs TRBV7-2 and TRBJ1-6; D ambiguous. This CDR3 is 13 amino acids long. Germline V gene data show CDR1 as SGHTA and CDR2 as FQGNSA. The ends were cut back, 6 bases at V and 9 bases at J, with 12 bases in the middle. This CDR3 is CASRQESSSPLHF. The DNA of the CDR3 is TGTGCCAGCAGACAAGAGTCGAGTTCACCCCTCCACTTT.